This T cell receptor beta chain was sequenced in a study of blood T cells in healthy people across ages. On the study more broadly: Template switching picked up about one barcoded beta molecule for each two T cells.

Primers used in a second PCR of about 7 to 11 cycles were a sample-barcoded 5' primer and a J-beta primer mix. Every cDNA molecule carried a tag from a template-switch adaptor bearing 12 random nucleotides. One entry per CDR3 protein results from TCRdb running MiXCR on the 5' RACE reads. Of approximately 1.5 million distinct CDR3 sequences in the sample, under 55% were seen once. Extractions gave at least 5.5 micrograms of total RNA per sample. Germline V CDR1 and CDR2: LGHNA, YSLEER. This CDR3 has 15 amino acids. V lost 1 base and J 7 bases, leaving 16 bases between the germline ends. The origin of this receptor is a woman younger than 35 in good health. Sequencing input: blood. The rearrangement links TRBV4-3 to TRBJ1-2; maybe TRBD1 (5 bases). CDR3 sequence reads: CASSQAGQVEGGYTF. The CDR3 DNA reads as TGCGCCAGCAGCCAAGCGGGGCAGGTAGAGGGTGGCTACACCTTC.